The source of this T cell receptor beta chain is a study of Graves' ophthalmopathy and Graves' hyperthyroidism. Findings and limits, study-wide: Researchers report that a 13-signature model separated ophthalmopathy from stable hyperthyroidism, posting about 88% sensitivity and 75% to 84% specificity.

In donors with ophthalmopathy, activity was moderate-to-severe, with CAS ≥3, NOSPECS ≥4 and duration under 3 months. An approximately 10 ml volume of fresh peripheral blood provided the PBMCs. Remarks on this clonotype: No antigen is known for it.

RNA served as the template for amplifying TCR beta CDR3 regions. The library came from an HTBI-primed first-round RT-PCR and a second-round multiplex PCR. TCRdb used MiXCR to reprocess the multiplex PCR reads, holding one entry per CDR3 protein. The repertoire consists of hundreds of thousands of distinct CDR3 sequences, with roughly 40% occurring once and the leading ten covering about 40%. The CDR3 is made up of 15 amino acids. The ends lost 4 bases at V and 7 bases at J; junction bases unmatched: 11. Per germline, CDR1 MNHEY and CDR2 SVGAGI. The receptor was isolated from an adult man with Graves' ophthalmopathy. Sequences were obtained from peripheral blood. The chain links TRBV6-5 to TRBJ2-7; 9 bases fit TRBD2. The CDR3 region is CASSLWTSDHEEQYF. The CDR3 DNA reads TGTGCCAGCAGTTTATGGACTAGCGACCATGAAGAGCAGTACTTC.